Listed below are T cell receptor beta chains from one sample, sequenced in a study of blood T cell repertoires in COVID-19. The assay was immunoSEQ multiplex PCR, and TCRdb's table has in-frame clones only and misses some. In the table there are about 190,000 clones, approximately 91% of which are singletons. The sample was peripheral blood. Receptors were obtained from a man between 25 and 39 years old with acute or convalescent COVID-19. Both conserved end residues are part of each CDR3. Fields, in order: V gene, J gene, clone size, D gene, CDR3 protein, CDR3 DNA. The D gene is left open where the match is weak. Clone size is given for some rows only: seen once, a few or many times, or a class if the clone is expanded.

TRBV4-1,TRBJ1-6,-,TRBD1,CASSQAFGQGYNSPLHF,TGCGCCAGCAGCCAAGCATTCGGACAGGGGTATAATTCACCCCTCCACTTT
TRBV9,TRBJ2-7,-,-,CASSVDLESSYEQYF,TGTGCCAGCAGCGTAGATCTAGAGAGCTCCTACGAGCAGTACTTC
TRBV28,TRBJ1-2,-,TRBD1,CASRPGTGHYGYTF,TGTGCCAGCAGGCCCGGGACAGGCCACTATGGCTACACCTTC
TRBV9,TRBJ1-2,-,-,CASSPPGSNYGYTF,TGTGCCAGCAGCCCTCCAGGGTCTAACTATGGCTACACCTTC
TRBV28,TRBJ2-5,-,-,CASRQGRETQYF,TGTGCCAGCAGACAGGGTAGGGAGACCCAGTACTTC
TRBV7-9,TRBJ1-1,-,-,CASSFGRAEAFF,TGTGCCAGCAGTTTTGGCAGGGCAGAAGCTTTCTTT
TRBV5-1,TRBJ1-3,-,-,CASSLATNQARNTIYF,TGCGCCAGCAGCTTGGCAACGAATCAGGCACGAAACACCATATATTTT
TRBV9,TRBJ2-1,-,TRBD1,CASSVVPGQGVVSSYNEQFF,TGTGCCAGCAGCGTAGTCCCGGGACAGGGGGTTGTTAGCTCCTACAATGAGCAGTTCTTC
TRBV25-1,TRBJ1-4,once,-,CASSPTSTADEKLFF,TGTGCCAGCAGTCCCACTTCAACGGCGGATGAAAAACTGTTTTTT
TRBV28,TRBJ2-3,-,TRBD2,CASGERGAREDTQYF,TGTGCCAGCGGGGAGCGGGGGGCTAGGGAAGATACGCAGTATTTT
TRBV7-9,TRBJ2-1,-,-,CASSRGDEDNEQFF,TGTGCCAGCAGCAGGGGTGATGAGGACAATGAGCAGTTCTTC
TRBV10-3,TRBJ1-1,-,-,CAISKNTEAFF,TGTGCCATCAGCAAGAACACTGAAGCTTTCTTT
TRBV2,TRBJ2-5,-,-,CASSTGAQYF,TGTGCCAGCAGCACCGGAGCCCAGTACTTC
TRBV5-1,TRBJ2-5,-,TRBD2,CASSVGRTSGDQETQYF,TGCGCCAGCAGCGTCGGACGGACTAGCGGAGACCAAGAGACCCAGTACTTC
TRBV4-1,TRBJ2-1,-,TRBD2,CASKDAGLAYNEQFF,TGCGCCAGCAAAGACGCGGGACTAGCCTACAATGAGCAGTTCTTC
TRBV19,TRBJ1-2,-,-,CASSIATQGNYGYTF,TGTGCCAGTAGTATAGCTACGCAGGGAAACTATGGCTACACCTTC
TRBV28,TRBJ2-1,-,-,CASITESSYNEQFF,TGTGCCAGCATTACCGAGAGCTCCTACAATGAGCAGTTCTTC
TRBV5-4,TRBJ2-1,-,TRBD2,CASSSKREMAYNEQFF,TGTGCCAGCAGCTCGAAGCGGGAGATGGCCTACAATGAGCAGTTCTTC
TRBV9,TRBJ1-2,-,TRBD1,CASSPGGQTIYGYTF,TGTGCCAGCAGCCCTGGGGGACAGACGATATATGGCTACACCTTC
TRBV12-3/TRBV12-4,TRBJ1-1,-,-,CASSGTGWTEAFF,TGTGCCAGCAGTGGTACAGGGTGGACTGAAGCTTTCTTT
TRBV5-1,TRBJ2-5,-,TRBD1,CASSTGGEGETQYF,TGCGCCAGCAGCACAGGGGGCGAGGGGGAGACCCAGTACTTC
TRBV6-5,TRBJ2-5,-,-,CASSYSIGLKQETQYF,TGTGCCAGCAGTTACTCGATAGGACTTAAACAAGAGACCCAGTACTTC
TRBV24-1,TRBJ2-1,-,-,CATGRTTNEQFF,TGTGCCACTGGGAGGACTACCAATGAGCAGTTCTTC
TRBV21-1,TRBJ1-4,-,-,CASSDVVVRSEKLFF,TGTGCCAGCAGTGACGTTGTAGTTAGGAGTGAAAAACTGTTTTTT
TRBV9,TRBJ2-3,once,-,CASSVTPGLSTDTQYF,TGTGCCAGCAGCGTTACTCCAGGGCTTAGCACAGATACGCAGTATTTT
TRBV19,TRBJ1-4,-,-,CASSINGGEKLFF,TGTGCCAGTAGTATTAACGGCGGTGAAAAACTGTTTTTT
TRBV6-5,TRBJ1-1,-,-,CASSFDRMNTEAFF,TGTGCCAGCAGTTTCGACAGAATGAACACTGAAGCTTTCTTT
TRBV9,TRBJ2-5,-,TRBD1,CASSVGGQGETQYF,TGTGCCAGCAGCGTAGGGGGACAGGGTGAGACCCAGTACTTC
TRBV10-2,TRBJ2-1,-,TRBD2,CASRETSGGYNEQFF,TGCGCCAGCAGGGAGACTAGCGGGGGCTACAATGAGCAGTTCTTC
TRBV27,TRBJ2-7,-,-,CASSPRRDYSEQYF,TGTGCCAGCAGTCCTCGGCGGGATTATAGTGAGCAGTACTTC
TRBV5-1,TRBJ1-1,-,TRBD1,CASSFTTGVMNTEAFF,TGCGCCAGCAGCTTTACGACAGGGGTCATGAACACTGAAGCTTTCTTT
TRBV7-9,TRBJ1-6,-,-,CASSSGDSPLHF,TGTGCCAGCAGCTCCGGGGATTCACCCCTCCACTTT
TRBV29-1,TRBJ2-5,few,TRBD2,CSVVGKSGRGEETQYF,TGCAGCGTTGTGGGTAAAAGCGGGAGGGGAGAAGAGACCCAGTACTTC
TRBV27,TRBJ2-2,-,TRBD2,CASRKSGTSGGSVTGELFF,TGTGCCAGCAGAAAAAGCGGGACTAGCGGGGGTTCAGTCACCGGGGAGCTGTTTTTT
TRBV3-1/TRBV3-2,TRBJ2-5,-,TRBD1,CASSSGTVETQYF,TGTGCCAGCAGCTCCGGGACAGTAGAGACCCAGTACTTC
TRBV5-4,TRBJ1-1,-,-,CASFGQGVGEAFF,TGTGCCAGCTTTGGGCAGGGCGTAGGTGAAGCTTTCTTT
TRBV7-2,TRBJ1-1,-,-,CASSLRGSLNTEAFF,TGTGCCAGCAGCTTAAGAGGCTCCCTGAACACTGAAGCTTTCTTT
TRBV5-1,TRBJ2-4,-,-,CASSHRNGDIQYF,TGCGCCAGCAGCCACCGTAACGGGGACATTCAGTACTTC
TRBV18,TRBJ2-4,-,-,CASSPPGGLAKNIQYF,TGTGCCAGCTCACCACCAGGCGGGCTAGCCAAAAACATTCAGTACTTC
TRBV7-9,TRBJ1-3,-,-,CAPGLSGNTIYF,TGTGCCCCAGGGCTCTCTGGAAACACCATATATTTT
TRBV7-9,TRBJ1-5,-,-,CASSLGEGQPQHF,TGTGCCAGCAGCTTAGGGGAGGGACAGCCCCAGCATTTT
TRBV6-1,TRBJ1-5,few,-,CASSEGRDNQPQHF,TGTGCCAGCAGTGAAGGGAGGGACAATCAGCCCCAGCATTTT
TRBV9,TRBJ2-3,-,-,CASTLREADTQYF,TGTGCCAGCACGCTACGGGAAGCAGATACGCAGTATTTT
TRBV11-1,TRBJ1-1,-,-,CASSAYGGSTEAFF,TGTGCCAGCAGCGCCTACGGGGGTAGCACTGAAGCTTTCTTT
TRBV4-1,TRBJ1-2,-,TRBD1,CASSQTQGEAYGYTF,TGCGCCAGCAGCCAAACCCAGGGGGAGGCCTATGGCTACACCTTC
TRBV7-4,TRBJ1-5,once,TRBD1,CASSLAGTGFSNHYGQPQHF,TGTGCCAGCAGCTTAGCCGGGACAGGGTTTAGTAATCATTATGGTCAGCCCCAGCATTTT
TRBV11-1,TRBJ1-6,-,-,CASSTDSFYNSPLHF,TGTGCCAGCAGCACTGACAGTTTCTATAATTCACCCCTCCACTTT
TRBV5-6,TRBJ2-1,-,TRBD1,CASSLRGTGGYNEQFF,TGTGCCAGCAGCTTGCGTGGGACAGGGGGTTACAATGAGCAGTTCTTC
TRBV7-9,TRBJ1-2,-,-,CASSPYPGTSYGYTF,TGTGCCAGCAGTCCCTACCCCGGGACTTCATATGGCTACACCTTC
TRBV11-3,TRBJ2-7,-,-,CASSLGEAYEQYF,TGTGCCAGCAGCTTGGGAGAGGCGTACGAGCAGTACTTC
TRBV6-5,TRBJ1-1,-,-,CASSLSRAATEAFF,TGTGCCAGCAGCTTAAGCCGCGCCGCGACTGAAGCTTTCTTT
TRBV19,TRBJ1-1,-,-,CAVWGGNTEAFF,TGTGCCGTGTGGGGCGGTAACACTGAAGCTTTCTTT
TRBV9,TRBJ1-6,-,TRBD1,CASSVVAGGRSPLHF,TGTGCCAGCAGCGTAGTTGCAGGGGGCCGGTCACCCCTCCACTTT
TRBV2,TRBJ2-3,-,TRBD2,CASSIKRGGLTDTQYF,TGTGCCAGCAGTATTAAGCGGGGGGGCCTCACAGATACGCAGTATTTT
TRBV28,TRBJ1-1,-,-,CASRYLNTEAFF,TGTGCCAGCAGGTATTTGAACACTGAAGCTTTCTTT
TRBV25-1,TRBJ2-7,once,TRBD1,CASSALGTGTYEQYF,TGTGCCAGCAGTGCCCTAGGGACAGGTACCTACGAGCAGTACTTC
TRBV2,TRBJ2-5,-,TRBD2,CASSPERGQQETQYF,TGTGCCAGCAGCCCCGAGCGGGGGCAACAAGAGACCCAGTACTTC